What follows are 23 T cell receptor beta chains derived from one specimen sequenced in a study of beta chain features in type 1 diabetes. Study results and caveats: TCRB CDR3s from Type 1 diabetes patients were moderately but significantly shorter in all four CD4+ subsets.

Since all of the isolated RNA was reverse transcribed, expressed TCRB transcripts were what got sequenced. Clones were sequenced by immunoSEQ multiplex PCR, and TCRdb holds only the in-frame ones, with some missing. The table has about 740,000 clones, around an eighth seen once. Their target antigens are unknown. Sequencing was done on a sample of naive CD4+ T cells from blood. The receptors come from a man aged 18 to 30 with type 1 diabetes.

This clone was observed a few times. This chain connects TRBV5-4 to TRBJ1-1; 9 bases match TRBD1. CDR1 and CDR2 (germline): SGHNT, YYREEE (reference sequence). The junction had 9 bases not matched to a gene; V was cut back by 4 bases and J by 5 bases. The CDR3 length is 15 residues. The CDR3 protein is CASSGGPDRGTEAFF. The CDR3 DNA sequence: TGTGCCAGCAGCGGGGGGCCGGACAGGGGAACTGAAGCTTTCTTT.

CDR3 sequence reads: CASRKTSGGTYEQYF. The CDR3 bases are TGTGCCAGTAGAAAGACTAGCGGGGGAACCTACGAGCAGTACTTC. The rearrangement joins TRBV19 to TRBJ2-7; 12 bases line up with TRBD2. Germline trimming cut 6 bases from V and 2 bases from J; bases unmatched to any gene: 5. The germline V gene encodes CDR1 LNHDA and CDR2 SQIVND (reference sequence). CDR3 length equals 15 residues.

The J gene is TRBJ1-2, the V gene TRBV28; no clear D gene. V shed 5 bases and J shed 2 bases, with 6 bases lying between them. This CDR3 contains 12 residues. Germline V gene data show CDR1 as MDHEN and CDR2 as SYDVKM. The CDR3 loop reads CASSPGNYGYTF. The DNA of the CDR3 is TGTGCCAGCAGTCCCGGGAACTATGGCTACACCTTC.

The DNA of the CDR3 is TGTGCCAGCAGCTTAGGTAGGGAAGATGGCTACACCTTC. Encoded protein: CASSLGREDGYTF. The chain links TRBV7-6 to TRBJ1-2; D call uncertain. The CDR3 loop spans 13 amino acids. Germline V CDR1 and CDR2: SGHVS, FNYEAQ. V shed 1 base and J shed 6 bases, with 9 bases lying between them.

The DNA of the CDR3 is TGCAGCGTTGTCGCTAGCGGGACCTACACAGATACGCAGTATTTT. It encodes CSVVASGTYTDTQYF. J is TRBJ2-3 and V is TRBV29-1, with 9 positions matching TRBD2. The V gene's germline CDR1 is SQVTM and CDR2 ANQGSEA. CDR3 length: 15 amino acids. The junction had 7 bases not matched to a gene; V was cut back by 4 bases and J by 2 bases.

V usage is TRBV2 and J usage is TRBJ2-5; D possibly matches TRBD1 or TRBD2 (5 bases each). The germline gives CDR1 SNHLY, CDR2 FYNNEI. The CDR3 consists of 14 residues. V was pared by 9 bases and J by 5 bases, with 19 bases between. The DNA of the CDR3 is TGTGCCAGTCTCCGGGACCCAAAATCGGAGACCCAGTACTTC. It encodes CASLRDPKSETQYF.

There are a few counts of this clone. The sample contains more than one DNA sequence encoding this CDR3. V gene TRBV5-1 combines with J gene TRBJ2-5, with unresolved D. CDR1 is SGHRS and CDR2 is YFSETQ in the germline V gene. The CDR3 runs to 12 residues. V was trimmed by 2 bases and J by 0 bases, leaving 2 bases between them. Here the CDR3 DNA reads TGCGCCAGCAGCTTAGACCAAGAGACCCAGTACTTC. Its protein product is CASSLDQETQYF. The entire variable domain, with the rest obtained from reference TRBV5-1 and TRBJ2-5, is as follows: KAGVTQTPRYLIKTRGQQVTLSCSPISGHRSVSWYQQTPGQGLQFLFEYFSETQRNKGNFPGRFSGRQFSNSRSEMNVSTLELGDSALYLCASSLDQETQYFGPGTRLLVL.

The rearrangement uses TRBV14 and TRBJ2-3; D remains unclear. The V gene lost 4 bases and the J gene lost 2 bases, with 10 bases spanning the gap. This CDR3 has 14 residues. Per the germline V gene, CDR1 is SGHDN and CDR2 is FVKESK. The CDR3 bases are TGTGCCAGCAGCCGCGACGACGCCACAGATACGCAGTATTTT. Residues: CASSRDDATDTQYF.

This clone has more than one count but fewer than ten. The chain uses TRBV5-1 and TRBJ2-3; the D is unclear. Germline values: CDR1 SGHRS, CDR2 YFSETQ. V shed 1 base and J shed 4 bases, with 7 bases lying between them. This CDR3 spans 13 amino acids. The CDR3 loop is CASSLWEPDTQYF. CDR3 DNA: TGCGCCAGCAGCTTGTGGGAACCAGATACGCAGTATTTT. The full variable domain, in which reference TRBV5-1 and TRBJ2-3 provide the parts outside the CDR3, is KAGVTQTPRYLIKTRGQQVTLSCSPISGHRSVSWYQQTPGQGLQFLFEYFSETQRNKGNFPGRFSGRQFSNSRSEMNVSTLELGDSALYLCASSLWEPDTQYFGPGTRLTVL.

This clone was recorded a few times. The rearrangement joins TRBV5-1 to TRBJ2-7; D not resolved. CDR1 and CDR2 (germline): SGHRS, YFSETQ. The CDR3 consists of 13 residues. V dropped 4 bases and J dropped 7 bases, with 15 bases sitting between them. The CDR3 DNA follows: TGCGCCAGCAGCCCCAGCAGGTTTTGGGAGCAGTACTTC. Amino acids: CASSPSRFWEQYF. The full variable domain, rest sourced from reference TRBV5-1 and TRBJ2-7, is KAGVTQTPRYLIKTRGQQVTLSCSPISGHRSVSWYQQTPGQGLQFLFEYFSETQRNKGNFPGRFSGRQFSNSRSEMNVSTLELGDSALYLCASSPSRFWEQYFGPGTRLTVT.

CDR3 sequence reads: CASSLEGANVLTF. CDR3 nucleotide sequence: TGTGCCAGCAGCTTGGAGGGGGCCAACGTCCTGACTTTC. V gene TRBV5-4 combines with J gene TRBJ2-6; D is uncertain. Germline CDR1 reads SGHNT; CDR2 reads YYREEE (reference sequence). The CDR3 sequence is 13 residues long. Trimming took 0 bases from V and 4 from J, leaving 2 bases between them.

In this sample, this clone turned up a few times. The sample holds other DNA sequences that translate to the same CDR3. V gene TRBV30 combines with J gene TRBJ2-7; tentatively, D is TRBD2 (6 bases). The CDR3 covers 11 residues. The germline V gene encodes CDR1 GTSNPN and CDR2 SVGIG (reference sequence). V gave up 5 bases and J gave up 6 bases, with 11 bases separating them. CDR3 protein: CAWSQGGEQYF. For the CDR3, the DNA is TGTGCCTGGTCCCAGGGAGGCGAGCAGTACTTC.

The rearrangement joins TRBV2 to TRBJ2-6; no clear D. This CDR3 has 15 amino acids. V was shortened by 2 bases and J by 0 bases, with 5 bases between the two germline ends. Germline values: CDR1 SNHLY, CDR2 FYNNEI. Here the CDR3 DNA reads TGTGCCAGCAGTGAATTGCCCTCTGGGGCCAACGTCCTGACTTTC. This codes for CASSELPSGANVLTF.

This clone showed up just a few times. This chain connects TRBV30 to TRBJ2-1; 7 bases fit TRBD2. The V gene's germline CDR1 is GTSNPN and CDR2 SVGIG (reference sequence). The CDR3 loop spans 14 amino acids. V dropped 0 bases and J dropped 2; count of bases not matched to a gene: 1. The CDR3: CAWSVGLAYNEQFF. CDR3 sequence (DNA): TGTGCCTGGAGTGTAGGACTAGCCTACAATGAGCAGTTCTTC.

This clone was recorded a few times. This sequence joins TRBV11-3 and TRBJ2-4, with a possible D match to TRBD1 (6 bases). There are 15 residues in the CDR3. The V and J ends lost 2 bases and 0 bases respectively, with 8 bases between them. In germline, CDR1 is SGHNT, CDR2 YENEEA. The CDR3 region is CASSLQGLAKNIQYF. CDR3 coding DNA: TGTGCCAGCAGCTTACAGGGGCTAGCCAAAAACATTCAGTACTTC. The full variable domain, rest sourced from reference TRBV11-3 and TRBJ2-4, is EAGVVQSPRYKIIEKKQPVAFWCNPISGHNTLYWYLQNLGQGPELLIRYENEEAVDDSQLPKDRFSAERLKGVDSTLKIQPAELGDSAVYLCASSLQGLAKNIQYFGAGTRLSVL.

The V gene is TRBV6-1, the J gene TRBJ1-1, with 9 positions matching TRBD1. CDR3 size: 13 residues. V was clipped by 9 bases and J by 0 bases; unmatched bases: 2. CDR1 and CDR2 from the germline V gene are MNHNS and SASEGT. The CDR3 DNA is TGTGCCAGTGGACAGGGGTTGAACACTGAAGCTTTCTTT. Translation gives CASGQGLNTEAFF.

The table lists this clone with a few counts. The chain couples TRBV29-1 to TRBJ2-1, with TRBD2 identical over 12 bases. The V gene's germline CDR1 is SQVTM and CDR2 ANQGSEA. The CDR3 runs to 15 residues. Unmatched junction bases numbered 7, after V lost 4 bases and J lost 6 bases. The CDR3 protein is CSVAPSGGAVNEQFF. CDR3 nucleotides: TGCAGCGTTGCTCCTAGCGGGGGGGCGGTCAATGAGCAGTTCTTC.

The chain is built from TRBV5-6 and TRBJ2-5; D remains unclear. Germline V CDR1 and CDR2: SGHDT, YYEEEE. The CDR3 covers 11 residues. The germline V and J ends were trimmed by 0 bases and 7 bases, with 4 bases remaining between them. CDR3 residues: CASSLGPTQYF. In DNA form, the CDR3 reads TGTGCCAGCAGCTTGGGGCCGACCCAGTACTTC.

This clone was seen a handful of times. The chain recombines TRBV23-1 with TRBJ2-5, with a tentative D call TRBD1 (6 bases). TRBV23-1 is known as an ORF, though its function is uncertain. Trimming removed 0 bases from V and 1 base from J, with 21 bases in between. This CDR3 is 19 amino acids long. CDR3 nucleotides: TGCGCCAGCAGTCAATCCATAGACAGGCGACGTTGTACCCAAGAGACCCAGTACTTC. It codes for CASSQSIDRRRCTQETQYF.

This clone has only a few counts. The rearrangement uses TRBV14 and TRBJ2-6, with unresolved D. The CDR3 covers 15 residues. V dropped 5 bases and J dropped 0 bases, with 8 bases sitting between them. CDR1 SGHDN and CDR2 FVKESK come from the germline V gene. The CDR3 DNA reads as TGTGCCAGCAGCTCCAGAATCTCTGGGGCCAACGTCCTGACTTTC. This sequence encodes CASSSRISGANVLTF.

This clone was picked up a small number of times. The CDR3 is CSGTGVDQETQYF. In DNA, the CDR3 is TGCAGCGGTACAGGGGTCGACCAAGAGACCCAGTACTTC. The chain employs TRBV29-1 and TRBJ2-5; 7 positions agree with TRBD1. V was clipped by 7 bases and J by 0 bases; unmatched bases: 5. There are 13 residues in the CDR3. Looked up from germline, CDR1 is SQVTM and CDR2 is ANQGSEA.

This clone has only a few counts. This chain connects TRBV7-9 to TRBJ2-2; no firm D call. CDR3 length equals 13 residues. Germline V gene lookup returns CDR1 SEHNR and CDR2 FQNEAQ (reference sequence). V lost 4 bases to trimming and J lost 1 base, with 4 bases between them. CDR3: CASSSRNTGELFF. CDR3 DNA sequence: TGTGCCAGCAGCTCAAGGAACACCGGGGAGCTGTTTTTT.

This clone appeared a few times. The rearrangement joins TRBV7-2 to TRBJ1-1; 12 bases line up with TRBD1. Germline lookup yields CDR1 SGHTA and CDR2 FQGNSA. V shed 3 bases, J shed 9 bases, and the junction held 11 bases outside the gene matches. The CDR3 is made up of 16 amino acids. In DNA, the CDR3 is TGTGCCAGCAGCTTCACCGGGACAGGGGGCCCAGTGAAAGCTTTCTTT. Protein product: CASSFTGTGGPVKAFF.